The 6 T cell receptor beta chains below were found in one sample sequenced in a study of preoperative IRX-2 immunotherapy in early breast cancer. Regarding treatment: preoperative locoregional IRX-2 cytokine immunotherapy. The method was immunoSEQ multiplex PCR; TCRdb's version includes in-frame clones alone and lacks a portion of them. This table holds roughly 13,000 clones, just over 90% found once. The specimen was obtained from a patient treated with IRX-2 immunotherapy. The receptors derive from a human donor with breast cancer.

The rearrangement links TRBV19 to TRBJ1-3; 11 bases agree with TRBD1. V lost 7 bases, J lost 7 bases, and 6 bases stayed unmatched. The length of the CDR3 is 14 residues. The germline V gene has CDR1 LNHDA and CDR2 SQIVND (reference sequence). Written as DNA, the CDR3 is TGTGCCAGTAACCAGGACAGGGGGCGGAACACCATATATTTT. Translating gives CASNQDRGRNTIYF.

The chain uses TRBV4-1 and TRBJ1-6, with unresolved D. V was cut by 3 bases and J by 7 bases, with 13 bases left in between. Germline V lookup: CDR1 MGHRA, CDR2 YSYEKL. This CDR3 comprises 15 residues. The CDR3 region has the DNA TGCGCCAGCAGCCAGGTTCGGTCGGGGAATTCACCCCTCCACTTT. It yields the protein CASSQVRSGNSPLHF.

J is TRBJ1-4 and V is TRBV2; 7 positions agree with TRBD1. Trimming took 8 bases from V and 6 from J; bases not matched to a gene: 6. Germline assignment: CDR1 SNHLY and CDR2 FYNNEI. CDR3 length equals 13 residues. CDR3 bases: TGTGCCAGCTCCGGGACAGTATATGAAAAACTGTTTTTT. Translating it yields CASSGTVYEKLFF.

The chain couples TRBV14 to TRBJ1-2; D possibly corresponds to TRBD1 (6 bases). V was cut by 7 bases and J by 6 bases, with 33 bases left in between. From germline, CDR1 is SGHDN and CDR2 FVKESK. This CDR3 has 19 amino acids. This CDR3 is CASNPRSPHRQAAGDGYTF. The DNA of the CDR3 is TGTGCCAGCAACCCCCGGAGTCCGCACCGACAGGCCGCGGGGGATGGCTACACCTTC.

The rearrangement links TRBV28 to TRBJ2-1; the match to TRBD1 covers 9 bases. J was trimmed by 7 bases and V by 5 bases; bases with no gene match: 6. There are 14 residues in the CDR3. Looked up from germline, CDR1 is MDHEN and CDR2 is SYDVKM. CDR3 amino acids: CASSRQGVRNEQFF. CDR3 in DNA: TGTGCCAGCAGTCGACAGGGGGTACGGAATGAGCAGTTCTTC.

In this sample, this clone turned up once. The rearrangement links TRBV28 to TRBJ2-5, with 7 bases matching TRBD2. This CDR3 spans 15 amino acids. Germline lookup yields CDR1 MDHEN and CDR2 SYDVKM. J was trimmed by 2 bases and V by 7 bases; bases with no gene match: 10. The DNA for the CDR3 is TGTGCCAGCAACAAACTTCCCGGGAGGCAAGAGACCCAGTACTTC. Protein sequence: CASNKLPGRQETQYF.